Listed below are T cell receptor beta chains from one sample, sequenced in a study of sequential checkpoint blockade in melanoma. Produced via immunoSEQ multiplex PCR; TCRdb's table is partial and in-frame only. The table shows approximately 13,000 clones, with roughly four fifths occurring only once. The sample was CD8+ T cells sorted from blood (inferred from file names), taken from a patient given nivolumab and ipilimumab in sequence. All receptors come from a human patient with melanoma. Some clones in this sample may be carry-over from other donors' samples. CDR3s include the opening cysteine and the closing phenylalanine or tryptophan. Each record gives: D gene, clone size, V gene, J gene, CDR3 protein, CDR3 DNA. A D gene is named only where the DNA matches it firmly. Clone size is not always given. Where it is, it says once, few, many or a class for expanded clones.

NA	NA	TRBV27	TRBJ2-1	CASSPGLVYNEQFF	TGTGCCAGCAGTCCGGGACTCGTCTACAATGAGCAGTTCTTC
TRBD1	NA	TRBV4-1	TRBJ2-3	CASSSTGGTDTQYF	TGCGCCAGCAGCTCGACAGGGGGCACAGATACGCAGTATTTT
TRBD1	once	TRBV27	TRBJ2-2	CASSDTGDRGPNTGELFF	TGTGCCAGCAGCGACACAGGGGACAGGGGCCCGAACACCGGGGAGCTGTTTTTT
TRBD1	NA	TRBV5-1	TRBJ2-7	CASSFGAVGQDYEQYF	TGCGCCAGCAGCTTTGGCGCGGTAGGACAGGACTACGAGCAGTACTTC
TRBD1	NA	TRBV4-2	TRBJ1-5	CASSQATTGKYSNQPQHF	TGTGCCAGCAGCCAAGCGACGACAGGGAAGTATAGCAATCAGCCCCAGCATTTT
TRBD2	NA	TRBV4-1	TRBJ2-5	CASSQGGGNQETQYF	TGCGCCAGCAGCCAGGGCGGGGGGAACCAAGAGACCCAGTACTTC
TRBD2	NA	TRBV6-4	TRBJ2-3	CASSPSGGGHGTDTQYF	TGTGCCAGCAGTCCAAGCGGGGGGGGCCACGGCACAGATACGCAGTATTTT
NA	NA	TRBV5-1	TRBJ2-7	CASSHGERPFSYEQYF	TGCGCCAGCAGCCACGGTGAGCGGCCGTTCTCCTACGAGCAGTACTTC
TRBD1	NA	TRBV14	TRBJ2-5	CASSIRDREETQYF	TGTGCCAGCAGCATCCGGGACAGGGAAGAGACCCAGTACTTC
TRBD2	NA	TRBV16	TRBJ2-7	CASSDGGGEQYF	TGTGCCAGCAGCGACGGGGGGGGAGAGCAGTACTTC
NA	NA	TRBV5-4	TRBJ2-7	CASSLNPGVHEQYF	TGTGCCAGCAGCTTGAATCCGGGGGTGCACGAGCAGTACTTC
NA	NA	TRBV7-6	TRBJ1-1	CASSLEGMDTEAFF	TGTGCCAGCAGCTTAGAGGGGATGGACACTGAAGCTTTCTTT
TRBD1	NA	TRBV14	TRBJ2-4	CASSEDTGVSAKNIQYF	TGTGCCAGCAGCGAAGATACAGGGGTATCAGCCAAAAACATTCAGTACTTC
NA	few	TRBV7-9	TRBJ2-6	CATSGGGPKGNVLTF	TGTGCCACTTCGGGCGGGGGCCCGAAGGGCAACGTCCTGACTTTC
TRBD1	NA	TRBV19	TRBJ1-2	CASSMGTGRGGYTF	TGTGCCAGTAGTATGGGGACAGGGAGAGGAGGCTACACCTTC
NA	NA	TRBV2	TRBJ1-2	CASSGPGSANYGYTF	TGTGCCAGCAGTGGCCCGGGATCAGCTAACTATGGCTACACCTTC
NA	NA	TRBV7-9	TRBJ1-2	CAGTQMEVNYGYTF	TGTGCCGGCACCCAAATGGAGGTTAACTATGGCTACACCTTC
NA	NA	TRBV2	TRBJ2-7	CASIGGFGEQYF	TGTGCCAGCATTGGCGGATTTGGCGAGCAGTACTTC
NA	NA	TRBV18	TRBJ2-7	CASSPTTKSYEQYF	TGTGCCAGCTCACCCACAACCAAATCCTACGAGCAGTACTTC
NA	NA	TRBV5-1	TRBJ1-1	CASSFPGQNTEAFF	TGCGCCAGCAGCTTCCCGGGACAGAACACTGAAGCTTTCTTT
TRBD1	NA	TRBV7-9	TRBJ1-5	CASSSDREINQPQHF	TGTGCCAGCAGCTCAGACAGGGAAATCAATCAGCCCCAGCATTTT
TRBD1	NA	TRBV9	TRBJ1-2	CASSAPRQGINYGYTF	TGTGCCAGCAGCGCGCCTCGACAGGGGATCAACTATGGCTACACCTTC
NA	NA	TRBV9	TRBJ2-1	CASSPPTGGRYNEQFF	TGTGCCAGCAGCCCACCCACTGGCGGGCGCTACAATGAGCAGTTCTTC
TRBD2	NA	TRBV7-9	TRBJ2-2	CASSSPSGGMSGELFF	TGTGCCAGCAGCTCCCCTAGCGGGGGTATGTCCGGGGAGCTGTTTTTT
NA	NA	TRBV9	TRBJ2-2	CASSGSGAVTGELFF	TGTGCCAGCAGCGGCTCCGGAGCGGTAACCGGGGAGCTGTTTTTT
NA	NA	TRBV27	TRBJ1-1	CASSSRLEGMNTEAFF	TGTGCCAGCAGTTCACGCTTGGAGGGTATGAACACTGAAGCTTTCTTT
NA	NA	TRBV5-5	TRBJ2-7	CASSQEMSGDYEQYF	TGTGCCAGCAGCCAAGAGATGTCAGGGGACTACGAGCAGTACTTC
NA	NA	TRBV4-3	TRBJ2-7	CASSQANYEQYF	TGCGCCAGCAGCCAAGCTAACTACGAGCAGTACTTC
NA	few	TRBV9	TRBJ1-3	CASSYAAGAGNTIYF	TGTGCCAGCAGCTATGCCGCAGGGGCCGGAAACACCATATATTTT
TRBD1	NA	TRBV7-9	TRBJ2-6	CASSPGQGTYSGANVLTF	TGTGCCAGCAGCCCTGGACAGGGGACCTACTCTGGGGCCAACGTCCTGACTTTC
TRBD1	NA	TRBV4-2	TRBJ2-7	CASSQRQGARYEQYF	TGTGCCAGCAGCCAGCGACAGGGGGCGCGATACGAGCAGTACTTC
NA	NA	TRBV13	TRBJ1-1	CASSEGGEAFF	TGTGCCAGCTCTGAGGGAGGTGAAGCTTTCTTT
TRBD1	NA	TRBV6-1	TRBJ2-3	CASSEGTGGADTQYF	TGTGCCAGCAGTGAAGGGACAGGGGGCGCGGATACGCAGTATTTT
TRBD2	few	TRBV11-1	TRBJ2-5	CASSKPGLAGTETQYF	TGTGCCAGCAGCAAACCGGGACTAGCGGGGACTGAGACCCAGTACTTC
TRBD1	few	TRBV19	TRBJ1-6	CASLQGNSPLHF	TGTGCCAGCTTACAGGGGAATTCACCCCTCCACTTT
NA	few	TRBV6-6	TRBJ1-2	CASFGYGYTF	TGTGCCAGCTTCGGGTATGGCTACACCTTC
NA	few	TRBV7-9	TRBJ2-3	CASSPPSHGTDTQYF	TGTGCCAGCAGCCCCCCCAGCCACGGGACAGATACGCAGTATTTT
NA	few	TRBV5-5	TRBJ1-3	CASSQRYGGRTGNTIYF	TGCGCCAGCAGCCAACGGTACGGAGGCAGGACTGGAAACACCATATATTTT